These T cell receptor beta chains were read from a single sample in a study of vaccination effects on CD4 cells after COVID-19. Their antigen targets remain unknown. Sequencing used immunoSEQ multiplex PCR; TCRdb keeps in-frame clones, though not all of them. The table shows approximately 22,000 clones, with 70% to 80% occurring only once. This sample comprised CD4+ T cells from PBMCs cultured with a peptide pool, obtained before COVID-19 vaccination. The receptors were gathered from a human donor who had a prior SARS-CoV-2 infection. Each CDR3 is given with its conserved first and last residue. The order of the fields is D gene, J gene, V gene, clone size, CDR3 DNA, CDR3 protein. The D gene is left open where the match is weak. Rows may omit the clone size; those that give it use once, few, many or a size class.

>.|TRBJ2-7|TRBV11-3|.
TGTGCCAGCAGCTTGGCCACAGGGTACTACGAGCAGTACTTC
CASSLATGYYEQYF
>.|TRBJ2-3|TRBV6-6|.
TGTGCCAGCAGTTACAGGCCAGCTGGCACAGATACGCAGTATTTT
CASSYRPAGTDTQYF
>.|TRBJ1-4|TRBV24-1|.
TGTGCCACCAGTGAGGCGGGGATTAATGAAAAACTGTTTTTT
CATSEAGINEKLFF
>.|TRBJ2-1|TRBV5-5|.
TGTGCCAGCAGCTTGTTACAGAGCTCCTACAATGAGCAGTTCTTC
CASSLLQSSYNEQFF
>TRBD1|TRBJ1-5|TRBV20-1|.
TGCAGTGCTAGTGTGGACAGGGGGCTCATCCAGCCCCAGCATTTT
CSASVDRGLIQPQHF
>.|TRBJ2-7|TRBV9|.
TGTGCCAGCAGCCCCCGGCAGGGGCTTTTCGAGCAGTACTTC
CASSPRQGLFEQYF
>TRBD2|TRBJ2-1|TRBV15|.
TGTGCCACCAGCAGAGAGGGACTAGCGGTCTACAATGAGCAGTTCTTC
CATSREGLAVYNEQFF
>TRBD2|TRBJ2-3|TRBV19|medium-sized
TGTGCCAGTAGTTACCCTAGCGGGAGCTCAGATACGCAGTATTTT
CASSYPSGSSDTQYF
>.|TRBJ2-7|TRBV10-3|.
TGTGCCATCAGTGAGTCTGTGGAGGGGCGCTACGAGCAGTACTTC
CAISESVEGRYEQYF
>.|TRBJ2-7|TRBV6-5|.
TGTGCCAGCAGTTACTCTGACAGGAGGAACGAGCAGTACTTC
CASSYSDRRNEQYF
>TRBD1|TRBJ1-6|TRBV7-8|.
TGTGCCAGCAGCCTGAGACAGGGTAATTCACCCCTCCACTTT
CASSLRQGNSPLHF
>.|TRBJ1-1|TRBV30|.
TGTGCCTGGAGTGAAGGGTGGAGCACTGAAGCTTTCTTT
CAWSEGWSTEAFF
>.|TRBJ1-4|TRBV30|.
TGTGCCTTGCGGAGGGGAGGAACTAATGAAAAACTGTTTTTT
CALRRGGTNEKLFF
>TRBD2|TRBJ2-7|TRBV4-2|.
TGTGCCAGCAGCCAAGAACCCGCTAGCGGGAGGGCTTACGAGCAGTACTTC
CASSQEPASGRAYEQYF
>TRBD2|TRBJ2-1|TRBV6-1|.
TGTGCCAGCAGTGATTTGTTACTAGCGGGATACAATGAGCAGTTCTTC
CASSDLLLAGYNEQFF
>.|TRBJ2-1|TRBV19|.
TGTGCCACCCAAGGGGCGGGCACGCAGGACAATGAGCAGTTCTTC
CATQGAGTQDNEQFF
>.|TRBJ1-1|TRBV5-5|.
TGTGCCAGCAGCGGGATGGGACACCTGAACACTGAAGCTTTCTTT
CASSGMGHLNTEAFF
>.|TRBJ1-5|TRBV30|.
TGTGCCTGGAGTGGGCAGGGTTATAGCAATCAGCCCCAGCATTTT
CAWSGQGYSNQPQHF
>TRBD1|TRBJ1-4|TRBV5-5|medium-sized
TGTGCCAGCAGCCTGACCCCCGGGACAGACGATGAAAAACTGTTTTTT
CASSLTPGTDDEKLFF
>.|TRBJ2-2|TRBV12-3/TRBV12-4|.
TGTGCCAGCAGTTTAATAAACCCCGGGGAGCTGTTTTTT
CASSLINPGELFF
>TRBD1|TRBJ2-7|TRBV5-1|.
TGCGCCAGCAGGAAACAGGGGGGACCCTACGAGCAGTACTTC
CASRKQGGPYEQYF
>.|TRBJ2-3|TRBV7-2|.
TGTGCCAGCAGCCCAGCTGGGACTTCGCCAGATACGCAGTATTTT
CASSPAGTSPDTQYF
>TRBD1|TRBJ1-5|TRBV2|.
TGTGCCAGCAGTTATCTGGGACAGGGATATAGCAATCAGCCCCAGCATTTT
CASSYLGQGYSNQPQHF
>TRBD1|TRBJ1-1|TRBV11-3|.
TGTGCCAGCAGCCCGAACAGGGGGCGAGCTTTCTTT
CASSPNRGRAFF
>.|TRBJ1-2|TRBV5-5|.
TGTGCCAGCAGCCGGACCGACTATGGCTACACCTTC
CASSRTDYGYTF
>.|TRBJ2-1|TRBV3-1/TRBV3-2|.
TGTGCCAGCAGCCACTTTCTTCGACAGATAGTTTTGAATGAGCAGTTCTTC
CASSHFLRQIVLNEQFF
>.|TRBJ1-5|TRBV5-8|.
TGTGCCAGCAGCTCTGGGGGGGCTCAGCCCCAGCATTTT
CASSSGGAQPQHF
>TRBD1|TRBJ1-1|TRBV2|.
TGTGCCAGCTCGCGACAGGGGAGCGCTGAAGCTTTCTTT
CASSRQGSAEAFF
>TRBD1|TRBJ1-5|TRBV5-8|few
TGTGCCAGCAGCTTTCAGACAGGGCATCAGCCCCAGCATTTT
CASSFQTGHQPQHF
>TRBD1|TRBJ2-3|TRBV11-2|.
TGTGCCAGCAGCTTAGCCTGGACAGGTGATACGCAGTATTTT
CASSLAWTGDTQYF
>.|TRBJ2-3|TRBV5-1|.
TGCGCCAGCAGCTTGGAGGGCACAGAGAATACGCAGTATTTT
CASSLEGTENTQYF
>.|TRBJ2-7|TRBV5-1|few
TGCGCCAGCAGCTTGGCGGGTATCTCCTACGAGCAGTACTTC
CASSLAGISYEQYF
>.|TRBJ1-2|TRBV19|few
TGTGCCAGTAGTATGCGGCAGGGGCATGGCTACACCTTC
CASSMRQGHGYTF
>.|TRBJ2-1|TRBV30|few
TGTGCCTGGGGTAGGGGGACTGGACTAACCTACAATGAGCAGTTCTTC
CAWGRGTGLTYNEQFF
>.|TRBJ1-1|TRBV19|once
TGTGCCAGCCTTAGGGGGGGATGGAACACTGAAGCTTTCTTT
CASLRGGWNTEAFF
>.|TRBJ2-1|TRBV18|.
TGTGCCAGCTCACATCCGGCTTGGAATGAGCAGTTCTTC
CASSHPAWNEQFF